The 22 T cell receptor beta chains below all came from one sample that was sequenced in a study of blood T cell repertoires in COVID-19. TCRdb's copy holds only in-frame clones and misses some; the assay was immunoSEQ multiplex PCR. The sample has under 250,000 clones, 75% to 85% seen once. The sequenced sample consisted of PBMCs or T cells enriched from blood (not recorded which). Source of these receptors: a woman between 50 and 59 years old with acute COVID-19.

The chain links TRBV5-4 to TRBJ2-5, with D perhaps TRBD1 (5 bases). V lost 4 bases to trimming and J lost 1 base, with 14 bases between them. CDR1 and CDR2 (germline): SGHNT, YYREEE (reference sequence). The CDR3 is 15 amino acids. This CDR3 is CASSTNQGPQETQYF. Written as DNA, the CDR3 is TGTGCCAGCAGCACGAACCAGGGTCCCCAAGAGACCCAGTACTTC.

V is TRBV12-5 and J is TRBJ1-1; possible D gene TRBD1, 6 bases. Germline CDR1 LGHNT, CDR2 FRNRAP. The CDR3 totals 13 residues. Deletions cut 3 bases from V and 1 base from J, with 6 bases between. Here the CDR3 DNA reads TGTGCTAGTGGTTTACAGGGGAACACTGAAGCTTTCTTT. Residues: CASGLQGNTEAFF.

The chain carries TRBV5-6 and TRBJ1-2; a weak D match, TRBD1 (5 bases). The CDR3 covers 13 residues. The V and J ends lost 4 bases and 4 bases respectively, with 11 bases between them. Per germline, CDR1 SGHDT and CDR2 YYEEEE. CDR3 sequence: CASSPTALYGYTF. DNA for the CDR3: TGTGCCAGCAGCCCGACAGCCCTCTATGGCTACACCTTC.

This chain uses TRBV4-2 with TRBJ2-5, with D possibly matching TRBD1 (6 bases). This CDR3 has 15 amino acids. Germline values: CDR1 LGHNA, CDR2 YNFKEQ. Trimming took 1 base from V and 4 from J, leaving 13 bases between them. The CDR3 nucleotides are TGTGCCAGCAGCCAAGCAGGGGTTGGAGGAGAGACCCAGTACTTC. It codes for CASSQAGVGGETQYF.

The chain has TRBV7-9 and TRBJ1-2, with TRBD1 matching 10 bases. CDR1 and CDR2 (germline): SEHNR, FQNEAQ (reference sequence). The CDR3 is 16 amino acids. V shed 6 bases and J 4 bases; nucleotides not matched to a gene: 11. Here the CDR3 DNA reads TGTGCCAGCAGAGAGCTGGGGACAGGGGAAGCCTATGGCTACACCTTC. Its translation is CASRELGTGEAYGYTF.

The chain carries TRBV9 and TRBJ1-4; D unclear. V was clipped by 0 bases and J by 5 bases, with 8 bases between them. This CDR3 has 14 amino acids. Germline loops: CDR1 SGDLS, CDR2 YYNGEE. This chain's CDR3 is CASSVGQANEKLFF. CDR3 nucleotide sequence: TGTGCCAGCAGCGTAGGGCAGGCGAATGAAAAACTGTTTTTT.

The chain uses TRBV4-1 and TRBJ1-2; no clear D gene. The V gene's germline CDR1 is MGHRA and CDR2 YSYEKL. The CDR3 consists of 15 residues. V lost 0 bases to trimming and J lost 6 bases, with 14 bases between them. The CDR3 loop reads CASSQESVISNGYTF. The CDR3 bases are TGCGCCAGCAGCCAAGAATCGGTAATATCTAATGGCTACACCTTC.

V and J are TRBV7-9 and TRBJ2-7; 8 bases are shared with TRBD2. Germline CDR1 reads SEHNR; CDR2 reads FQNEAQ (reference sequence). With 4 bases clipped from V and 1 base from J, the junction kept 3 bases outside the gene matches. The CDR3 runs 14 residues. The CDR3 region is CASSSSGQSYEQYF. CDR3 DNA sequence: TGTGCCAGCAGCTCTAGCGGGCAGTCCTACGAGCAGTACTTC.

The rearrangement links TRBV6-2 or TRBV6-3 to TRBJ2-1, with 9 bases aligning to TRBD2. V lost 2 bases to trimming and J lost 7 bases; unmatched junction nucleotides: 9. Germline V gene data show CDR1 as MNHEY and CDR2 as SVGEGT. The CDR3 is 16 amino acids. The CDR3 loop is CASSYRSAGGPNEQFF. CDR3 coding DNA: TGTGCCAGCAGTTACAGGTCGGCGGGGGGGCCGAATGAGCAGTTCTTC.

This clone appeared once. V and J are TRBV18 and TRBJ1-4; D is uncertain. The CDR3 contains 15 residues. Per germline, CDR1 KGHSH and CDR2 LQKENI. V was pared by 6 bases and J by 0 bases, with 11 bases between. DNA for the CDR3: TGTGCCAGCTCCCCTCTCCCTGCAACTAATGAAAAACTGTTTTTT. Protein: CASSPLPATNEKLFF.

The CDR3 region is CASSLVPRTASEAFF. The CDR3 coding sequence is TGTGCCAGCAGCTTAGTCCCTAGGACAGCTAGCGAAGCTTTCTTT. The chain has TRBV7-2 and TRBJ1-1, with D perhaps matching TRBD1 (6 bases). Looked up from germline, CDR1 is SGHTA and CDR2 is FQGNSA. The V end was cut by 1 base, the J end by 8 bases, with 17 bases between. The CDR3 loop spans 15 amino acids.

The rearrangement links TRBV19 to TRBJ2-3; the D gene is possibly TRBD1 (6 bases). V lost 6 bases and J lost 0, with 16 bases in between. The CDR3 is made up of 16 amino acids. Germline V CDR1 and CDR2: LNHDA, SQIVND (reference sequence). Here the CDR3 reads CASRKQGPSSTDTQYF. As DNA, the CDR3 is TGTGCCAGTAGGAAACAGGGACCGTCTAGCACAGATACGCAGTATTTT.

This clone was seen ten or more times. This chain links TRBV6-5 with TRBJ2-2, with unresolved D. Germline V CDR1 and CDR2: MNHEY, SVGAGI. V shed 7 bases and J shed 7 bases, with 13 bases lying between them. CDR3 length equals 13 residues. The CDR3 loop reads CASTQFSGGELFF. DNA of the CDR3: TGTGCCAGCACCCAGTTCTCGGGCGGGGAGCTGTTTTTT.

This clone was seen just once. The genes are TRBV6-5 and TRBJ1-6; 7 bases align to TRBD1. V dropped 6 bases and J dropped 3; count of bases not matched to a gene: 5. CDR3 length equals 15 residues. Per germline, CDR1 MNHEY and CDR2 SVGAGI. The CDR3 protein is CASRWDSVYNSPLHF. The CDR3 nucleotides read TGTGCCAGCAGATGGGACAGCGTCTATAATTCACCCCTCCACTTT.

This chain connects TRBV14 to TRBJ1-1; TRBD1 might be the D (5 bases). Germline V CDR1 and CDR2: SGHDN, FVKESK. Trimming cost V 2 bases and J 2 bases, with 18 bases left between them. This CDR3 contains 17 residues. The CDR3 DNA reads as TGTGCCAGCAGCCAATTAGCGGGGAGGGGCAGAAACACTGAAGCTTTCTTT. This gives the protein CASSQLAGRGRNTEAFF.

The chain links TRBV10-3 to TRBJ2-7; tentatively, D is TRBD2 (6 bases). Per the germline V gene, CDR1 is ENHRY and CDR2 is SYGVKD. The CDR3 loop spans 15 amino acids. The germline V and J ends were trimmed by 7 bases and 0 bases, with 16 bases remaining between them. The CDR3 loop is CAIKLGGDSSYEQYF. DNA for the CDR3: TGTGCCATCAAGTTAGGCGGGGATAGCTCCTACGAGCAGTACTTC.

J is TRBJ2-5 and V is TRBV12-3 or TRBV12-4; D possibly corresponds to TRBD2 (7 bases). Trimming cost V 10 bases and J 4 bases, with 13 bases left between them. This CDR3 spans 12 amino acids. The CDR3 here is CATRGGGETQYF. The CDR3 coding sequence is TGTGCCACCCGAGGGGGGGGAGAGACCCAGTACTTC.

The chain carries TRBV27 and TRBJ2-1; 7 nucleotides align to TRBD2. Germline CDR1 MNHEY, CDR2 SMNVEV (reference sequence). Trimming removed 6 bases from V and 4 bases from J; junction bases left unmatched: 12. The CDR3 has 16 amino acids. This chain's CDR3 is CASRGESAGLYNEQFF. CDR3 coding DNA: TGTGCCAGCAGAGGCGAATCAGCGGGACTTTACAATGAGCAGTTCTTC.

This chain uses TRBV6-2 or TRBV6-3 with TRBJ1-1, with D perhaps TRBD1 (6 bases). Germline V CDR1 and CDR2: MNHEY, SVGEGT. The CDR3 is made up of 15 amino acids. V lost 6 bases, J lost 3 bases, and 17 bases lay in between. CDR3 amino acids: CASSTPLGADTEAFF. In nucleotides, the CDR3 is TGTGCCAGCAGCACACCTTTGGGGGCGGACACTGAAGCTTTCTTT.

V is TRBV11-2 and J is TRBJ2-4; 9 bases map to TRBD2. The CDR3 loop spans 14 amino acids. CDR1 is SGHAT, CDR2 FQNNGV, per germline. V gave up 4 bases and J gave up 6 bases; unmatched junction bases: 4. The CDR3 bases are TGTGCCAGCAGCTCTTTAGCGGGGGCAAACATTCAGTACTTC. This codes for CASSSLAGANIQYF. The full variable domain, its missing parts supplied by reference TRBV11-2 and TRBJ2-4, is EAGVAQSPRYKIIEKRQSVAFWCNPISGHATLYWYQQILGQGPKLLIQFQNNGVVDDSQLPKDRFSAERLKGVDSTLKIQPAKLEDSAVYLCASSSLAGANIQYFGAGTRLSVL.

The genes are TRBV6-5 and TRBJ2-7; 8 bases match TRBD1. The length of the CDR3 is 16 residues. The ends lost 0 bases at V and 5 bases at J; junction bases unmatched: 9. CDR1 is MNHEY and CDR2 is SVGAGI in the germline V gene. The CDR3 protein is CASSYSRQGMGNEQYF. For the CDR3, the DNA is TGTGCCAGCAGTTACTCCCGACAGGGGATGGGCAACGAGCAGTACTTC.

In this sample, this clone turned up a few times. The chain joins TRBV3-1 (or the pseudogene TRBV3-2) to TRBJ2-6; 7 positions match TRBD2. The V segment lost 2 bases and the J segment 2 bases; nucleotides outside the gene matches: 3. CDR1 is LGHDT, CDR2 YNNKEL, per germline (reference sequence). This CDR3 has 16 residues. In DNA form, the CDR3 reads TGTGCCAGCAGCCAAAGGGGAGGGACTGGGGCCAACGTCCTGACTTTC. Protein: CASSQRGGTGANVLTF.